These 18 T cell receptor beta chains came from one sample sequenced in a study of breast tumors, draining lymph nodes, adjacent tissues. Samples came from axillary lymph nodes draining the breast cancer. TCRdb itself ran the multiplex PCR reads through MiXCR, one entry per CDR3 protein. The sample contains some 170,000 distinct CDR3 sequences, around a third of which appear only once. Sequences were obtained from axillary lymph node tissue. The receptor source for this set is a female donor with breast cancer. Some clones in this sample may be carry-over from other donors' samples.

This chain joins TRBV5-6 and TRBJ2-1; D unclear. The CDR3 runs to 14 residues. Germline values: CDR1 SGHDT, CDR2 YYEEEE. V was pared by 5 bases and J by 7 bases, with 16 bases between. CDR3 sequence: CASRPRGSTNEQFF. In DNA form, the CDR3 reads TGTGCCAGCAGACCTCGTGGCTCAACTAATGAGCAGTTCTTC.

This clonotype was counted a few times. The chain recombines TRBV4-1 with TRBJ2-1; TRBD2 agrees at 16 bases. Looked up from germline, CDR1 is MGHRA and CDR2 is YSYEKL. V lost 3 bases and J lost 1; bases outside the gene matches: 21. The length of the CDR3 is 24 residues. The CDR3 region has the DNA TGCGCCAGCAGCCATGACCCCGGGACTAGCGGGAGGGCTGGAAGGGTAAAATCCTACAATGAGCAGTTCTTC. This translates into CASSHDPGTSGRAGRVKSYNEQFF.

This clonotype was seen at least ten times. V gene TRBV6-1 combines with J gene TRBJ2-6; maybe TRBD2 (6 bases). Germline values: CDR1 MNHNS, CDR2 SASEGT. The CDR3 has 14 amino acids. V was trimmed by 3 bases and J by 7 bases, leaving 10 bases between them. The CDR3 is CASSDTAGANVLTF. Here the CDR3 DNA reads TGTGCCAGCAGTGATACGGCGGGAGCCAACGTCCTGACTTTC.

Many counts were recorded for this clonotype. The gene calls are TRBV5-8 and TRBJ2-3, with 7 bases identical to TRBD2. V lost 4 bases, J lost 5 bases, and 7 bases stayed unmatched. The CDR3 extends over 14 amino acids. From germline, CDR1 is SGHTS and CDR2 YDEGEE. CDR3 in DNA: TGTGCCAGCAGCACGCCGGGACTAAGAGATACGCAGTATTTT. This encodes CASSTPGLRDTQYF. The full variable domain, with the rest looked up from reference TRBV5-8 and TRBJ2-3, is EAGVTQSPTHLIKTRGQQATLRCSPISGHTSVYWYQQALGLGLQFLLWYDEGEERNRGNFPPRFSGRQFPNYSSELNVNALELEDSALYLCASSTPGLRDTQYFGPGTRLTVL.

In this sample, this clonotype turned up a few times. This rearrangement joins TRBV19 to TRBJ1-1, with TRBD1 matching 8 bases. The germline CDR1 and CDR2 sequences are LNHDA and SQIVND (reference sequence). V lost 6 bases and J lost 4; bases outside the gene matches: 4. The CDR3 sequence is 13 residues long. The DNA of the CDR3 is TGTGCCAGTAGAATACAGGGGGGCACTGAAGCTTTCTTT. Encoded protein: CASRIQGGTEAFF.

The rearrangement joins TRBV24-1 to TRBJ2-1, with 7 bases matching TRBD2. The V segment lost 9 bases and the J segment 4 bases; nucleotides outside the gene matches: 14. This CDR3 is built from 16 residues. The germline V gene has CDR1 KGHDR and CDR2 SFDVKD. As DNA, the CDR3 is TGTGCCACCTCTCACGGCACTAGCGACCTATACAATGAGCAGTTCTTC. It yields the protein CATSHGTSDLYNEQFF.

This clonotype came up a few times. An end of the junction does not agree with germline; a read error may underlie this. This chain connects TRBV6-1 to TRBJ2-5, with TRBD2 matching 11 bases. This CDR3 comprises 16 residues. CDR1 and CDR2 (germline): MNHNS, SASEGT. CDR3 in DNA: TGTACCAGCAGTGAATTGGGACTAGCGGTTATAAAGACCCAGTACTTC. This encodes CTSSELGLAVIKTQYF.

This clonotype was counted many times. The DNA for the CDR3 is TGTGCCAGCAGCGCTAATCATGGCTACACCTTC. The encoded protein is CASSANHGYTF. The rearrangement uses TRBV7-9 and TRBJ1-2, with D hard to call. Trimming cost V 5 bases and J 6 bases, with 7 bases left between them. In germline, CDR1 is SEHNR, CDR2 FQNEAQ (reference sequence). The CDR3 has 11 residues.

This clonotype was observed many times. The chain links TRBV12-3 or TRBV12-4 to TRBJ2-7; D remains ambiguous. V was pared by 4 bases and J by 0 bases, with 10 bases between. The CDR3 has 14 amino acids. The DNA of the CDR3 is TGTGCCAGCAGTTCGGGCCTAGACTCCTACGAGCAGTACTTC. This translates into CASSSGLDSYEQYF.

Many counts were recorded for this clonotype. The chain carries TRBV18 and TRBJ2-5, with D perhaps TRBD2 (6 bases). V was cut by 0 bases and J by 5 bases, with 19 bases left in between. The length of the CDR3 is 17 residues. Germline V gene sequence: CDR1 KGHSH, CDR2 LQKENI. This CDR3 is CASSPPRVSSGGETQYF. In DNA form, the CDR3 reads TGTGCCAGCTCACCACCGCGGGTCAGCAGCGGAGGGGAGACCCAGTACTTC.

This clonotype was counted many times. V is TRBV2 and J is TRBJ1-1; D unclear. This CDR3 contains 13 residues. CDR1 SNHLY and CDR2 FYNNEI come from the germline V gene. Trimming removed 11 bases from V and 4 bases from J, with 17 bases in between. CDR3 residues: CAGQVTMGTEAFF. The CDR3 nucleotides are TGTGCCGGCCAGGTAACAATGGGCACTGAAGCTTTCTTT. Looking up the rest from reference TRBV2 and TRBJ1-1 gives the full variable domain: EPEVTQTPSHQVTQMGQEVILRCVPISNHLYFYWYRQILGQKVEFLVSFYNNEISEKSEIFDDQFSVERPDGSNFTLKIRSTKLEDSAMYFCAGQVTMGTEAFFGQGTRLTVV.

Many counts were recorded for this clonotype. The chain links TRBV5-4 to TRBJ2-1, with TRBD2 identical over 8 bases. CDR1 is SGHNT and CDR2 is YYREEE in the germline V gene (reference sequence). The V and J ends lost 0 bases and 6 bases, in that order; junction bases with no gene match: 2. The CDR3 runs 14 residues. The CDR3 loop reads CASSLERELNEQFF. As DNA, the CDR3 is TGTGCCAGCAGCTTGGAGCGGGAGCTCAATGAGCAGTTCTTC.

This clonotype was seen at least ten times. The chain links TRBV28 to TRBJ2-2; D gene unclear. Trimming removed 1 base from V and 6 bases from J, with 6 bases in between. The CDR3 has 13 residues. The V gene's germline CDR1 is MDHEN and CDR2 SYDVKM. CDR3 DNA sequence: TGTGCCAGCAGTTTATCTATGCCCGGGGAGCTGTTTTTT. It translates to CASSLSMPGELFF.

In this sample, this clonotype turned up many times. The CDR3 loop reads CASSDRGYEQYF. The DNA for the CDR3 is TGTGCCAGTAGCGACAGGGGCTACGAGCAGTACTTC. V gene TRBV19 combines with J gene TRBJ2-7; 8 bases are shared with TRBD1. This CDR3 is 12 amino acids long. CDR1 and CDR2 (germline): LNHDA, SQIVND (reference sequence). The J segment lost 3 bases and the V segment lost 6 bases, leaving 1 base of the junction unmatched.

As regards this clonotype: A much larger clone lies a single base off, so this may be a read error. The gene calls are TRBV20-1 and TRBJ2-1, with 10 nucleotides matching TRBD1. There are 15 residues in the CDR3. From germline, CDR1 is DFQATT and CDR2 SNEGSKA (reference sequence). CDR3 coding DNA: TGCAGTGCTAGATTCAACCGGGACAGGGGTTATGAGCAGCTCTTC. It is translated as CSARFNRDRGYEQLF.

The V gene is TRBV11-1, the J gene TRBJ1-6; D not certain. CDR3 length: 11 residues. Per germline, CDR1 SGHAT and CDR2 FQDESV (reference sequence). Deletions cut 1 base from V and 12 bases from J, with 4 bases between. CDR3 residues: CASSLGGPLHF. Written as DNA, the CDR3 is TGTGCCAGCAGCTTAGGGGGACCCCTCCACTTT. Variable domain in full (rest from reference TRBV11-1 and TRBJ1-6): EAEVAQSPRYKITEKSQAVAFWCDPISGHATLYWYRQILGQGPELLVQFQDESVVDDSQLPKDRFSAERLKGVDSTLKIQPAELGDSAMYLCASSLGGPLHFGNGTRLTVT.

This rearrangement joins TRBV28 to TRBJ1-6; D unclear. The CDR3 covers 16 residues. V lost 3 bases to trimming and J lost 13 bases, with 22 bases between them. Looked up from germline, CDR1 is MDHEN and CDR2 is SYDVKM. The chain's CDR3 is CASSFVWRSPNQPLHF. The CDR3 nucleotides are TGTGCCAGCAGTTTCGTTTGGCGGAGTCCCAATCAGCCCCTCCACTTT.

This clonotype was counted many times. The CDR3 DNA reads TGTGCCAGCAGCTTTCGAATGGGAGAGACCCAGTACTTC. This codes for CASSFRMGETQYF. The J gene is TRBJ2-5, the V gene TRBV5-5; D remains unclear. Trimming removed 2 bases from V and 4 bases from J, with 9 bases in between. The germline V gene encodes CDR1 SGHKS and CDR2 YYEKEE (reference sequence). CDR3 length: 13 residues.